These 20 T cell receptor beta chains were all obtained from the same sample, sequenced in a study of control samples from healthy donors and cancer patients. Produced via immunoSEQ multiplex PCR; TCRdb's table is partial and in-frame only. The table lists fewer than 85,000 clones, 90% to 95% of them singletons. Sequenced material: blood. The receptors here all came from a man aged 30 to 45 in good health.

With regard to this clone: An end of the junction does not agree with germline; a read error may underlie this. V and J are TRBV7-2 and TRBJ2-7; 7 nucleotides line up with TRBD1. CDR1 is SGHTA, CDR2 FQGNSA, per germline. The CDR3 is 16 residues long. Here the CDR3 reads CASTLRGTASSYEQYF. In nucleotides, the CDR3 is TGTGCCAGCACCTTAAGGGGGACAGCTAGCTCCTACGAGCAGTACTTC.

CDR3 bases: TGCGCCAGCAGCCTGGCCGCAGGCACTGAAGCTTTCTTT. This sequence encodes CASSLAAGTEAFF. The V gene is TRBV5-1, the J gene TRBJ1-1; D remains unclear. Germline CDR1 is SGHRS and CDR2 is YFSETQ. The CDR3 has 13 residues. V dropped 4 bases and J dropped 4 bases, with 11 bases sitting between them.

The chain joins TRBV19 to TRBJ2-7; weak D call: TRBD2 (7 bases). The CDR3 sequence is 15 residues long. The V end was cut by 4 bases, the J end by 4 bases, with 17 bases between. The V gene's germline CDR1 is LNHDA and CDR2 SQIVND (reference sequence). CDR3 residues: CASSTSRGGMYEQYF. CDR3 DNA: TGTGCCAGTAGTACCTCTAGGGGGGGAATGTACGAGCAGTACTTC.

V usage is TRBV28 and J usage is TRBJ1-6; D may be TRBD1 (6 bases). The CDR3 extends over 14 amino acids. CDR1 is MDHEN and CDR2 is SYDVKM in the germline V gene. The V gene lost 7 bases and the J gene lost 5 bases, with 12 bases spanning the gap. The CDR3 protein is CASIGGLDNSPLHF. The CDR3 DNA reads TGTGCCAGCATTGGGGGGCTTGATAATTCACCCCTCCACTTT.

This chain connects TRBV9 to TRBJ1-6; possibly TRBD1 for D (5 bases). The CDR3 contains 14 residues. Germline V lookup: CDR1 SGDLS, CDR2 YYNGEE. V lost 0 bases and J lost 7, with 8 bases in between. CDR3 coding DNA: TGTGCCAGCAGCGTAGATCCAGGGAATTCACCCCTCCACTTT. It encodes CASSVDPGNSPLHF.

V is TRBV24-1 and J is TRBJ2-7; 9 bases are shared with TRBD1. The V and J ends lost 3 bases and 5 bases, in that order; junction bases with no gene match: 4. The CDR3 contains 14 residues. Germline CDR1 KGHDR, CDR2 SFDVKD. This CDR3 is CATSDGTGFDEQYF. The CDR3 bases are TGTGCCACCAGTGATGGGACAGGGTTCGACGAGCAGTACTTC.

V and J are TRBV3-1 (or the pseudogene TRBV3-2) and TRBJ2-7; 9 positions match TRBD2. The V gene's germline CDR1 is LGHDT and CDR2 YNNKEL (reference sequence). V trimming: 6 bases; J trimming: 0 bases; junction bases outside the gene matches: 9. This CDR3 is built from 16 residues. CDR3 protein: CASSPQIAGASYEQYF. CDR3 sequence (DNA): TGTGCCAGCAGTCCCCAAATAGCGGGAGCCTCCTACGAGCAGTACTTC.

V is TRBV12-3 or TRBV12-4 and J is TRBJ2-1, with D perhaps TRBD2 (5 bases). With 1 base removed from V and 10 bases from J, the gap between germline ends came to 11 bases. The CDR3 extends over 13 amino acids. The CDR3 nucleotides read TGTGCCAGCAGTTTAGGGCGGGTCGACGAGCAGTTCTTC. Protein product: CASSLGRVDEQFF.

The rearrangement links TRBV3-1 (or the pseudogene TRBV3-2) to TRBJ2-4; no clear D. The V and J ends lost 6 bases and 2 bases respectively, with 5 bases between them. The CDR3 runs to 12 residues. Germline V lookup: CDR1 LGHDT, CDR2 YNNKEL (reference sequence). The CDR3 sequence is CASSSSKNIQYF. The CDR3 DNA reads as TGTGCCAGCAGTTCCTCCAAAAACATTCAGTACTTC.

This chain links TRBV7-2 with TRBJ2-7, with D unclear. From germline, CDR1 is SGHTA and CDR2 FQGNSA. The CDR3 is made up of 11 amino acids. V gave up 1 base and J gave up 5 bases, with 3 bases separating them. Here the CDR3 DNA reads TGTGCCAGCAGCTTAGGAGACGAGCAGTACTTC. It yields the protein CASSLGDEQYF.

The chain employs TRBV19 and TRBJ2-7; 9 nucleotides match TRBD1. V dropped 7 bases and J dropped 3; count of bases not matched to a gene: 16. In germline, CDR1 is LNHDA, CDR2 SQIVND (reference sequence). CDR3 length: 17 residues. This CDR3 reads CASTSGTGRPGVYEQYF. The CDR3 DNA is TGTGCCAGTACCTCCGGGACAGGGAGGCCCGGGGTCTACGAGCAGTACTTC.

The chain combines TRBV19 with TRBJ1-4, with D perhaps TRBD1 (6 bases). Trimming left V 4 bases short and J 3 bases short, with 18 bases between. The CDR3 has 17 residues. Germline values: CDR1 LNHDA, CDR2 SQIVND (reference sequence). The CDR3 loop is CASSTRVGQTANEKLFF. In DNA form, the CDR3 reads TGTGCCAGTAGTACCCGTGTCGGACAGACGGCTAATGAAAAACTGTTTTTT.

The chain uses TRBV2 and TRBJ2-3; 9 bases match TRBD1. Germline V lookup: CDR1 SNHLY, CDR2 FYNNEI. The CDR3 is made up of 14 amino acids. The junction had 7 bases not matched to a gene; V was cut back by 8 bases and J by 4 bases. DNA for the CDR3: TGTGCCAGCTCCGGGACAGGGCGGTCAGATACGCAGTATTTT. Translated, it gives CASSGTGRSDTQYF.

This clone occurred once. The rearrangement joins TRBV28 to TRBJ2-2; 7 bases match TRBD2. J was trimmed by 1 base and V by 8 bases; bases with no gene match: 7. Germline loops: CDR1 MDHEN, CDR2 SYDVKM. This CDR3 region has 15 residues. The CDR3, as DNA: TGTGCCAGCGGGGGGGATCCCAAGAACACCGGGGAGCTGTTTTTT. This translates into CASGGDPKNTGELFF.

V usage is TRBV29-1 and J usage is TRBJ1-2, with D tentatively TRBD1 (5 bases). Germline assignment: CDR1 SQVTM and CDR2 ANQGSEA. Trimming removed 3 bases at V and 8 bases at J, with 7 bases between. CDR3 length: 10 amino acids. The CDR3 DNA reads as TGCAGCGTTGATAGGGGAGGCTACACCTTC. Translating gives CSVDRGGYTF.

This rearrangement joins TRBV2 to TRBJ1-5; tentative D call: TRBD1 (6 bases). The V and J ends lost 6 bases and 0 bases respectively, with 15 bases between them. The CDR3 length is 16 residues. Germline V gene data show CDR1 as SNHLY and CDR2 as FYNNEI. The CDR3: CASRAGTPPSNQPQHF. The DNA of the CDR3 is TGTGCCAGCAGGGCTGGGACACCTCCTAGCAATCAGCCCCAGCATTTT.

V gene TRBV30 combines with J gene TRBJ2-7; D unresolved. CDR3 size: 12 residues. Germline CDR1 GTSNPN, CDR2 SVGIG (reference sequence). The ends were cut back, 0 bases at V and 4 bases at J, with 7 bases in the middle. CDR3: CAWSVTGYEQYF. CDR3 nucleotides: TGTGCCTGGAGTGTAACTGGGTACGAGCAGTACTTC.

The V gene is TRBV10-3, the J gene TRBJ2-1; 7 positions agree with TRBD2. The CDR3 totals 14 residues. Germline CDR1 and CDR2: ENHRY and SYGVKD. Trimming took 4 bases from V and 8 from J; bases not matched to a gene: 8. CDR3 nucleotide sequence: TGTGCCATCAGTGTGCGGGAGTCCACCCATGAGCAGTTCTTC. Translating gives CAISVRESTHEQFF.

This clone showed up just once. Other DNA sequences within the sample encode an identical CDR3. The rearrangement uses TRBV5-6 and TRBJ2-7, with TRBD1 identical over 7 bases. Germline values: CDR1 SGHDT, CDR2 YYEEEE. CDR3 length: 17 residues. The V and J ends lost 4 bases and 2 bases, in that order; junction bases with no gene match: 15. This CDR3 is CASSHPTGKVIPYEQYF. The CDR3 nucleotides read TGTGCCAGCAGCCACCCGACAGGGAAAGTAATCCCCTACGAGCAGTACTTC.

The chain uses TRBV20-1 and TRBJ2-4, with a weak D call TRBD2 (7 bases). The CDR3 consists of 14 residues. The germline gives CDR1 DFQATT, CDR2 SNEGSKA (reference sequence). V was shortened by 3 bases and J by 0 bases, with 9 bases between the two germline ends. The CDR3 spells CSASRGGAKNIQYF. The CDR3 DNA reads TGCAGTGCTAGTAGGGGGGGAGCCAAAAACATTCAGTACTTC.